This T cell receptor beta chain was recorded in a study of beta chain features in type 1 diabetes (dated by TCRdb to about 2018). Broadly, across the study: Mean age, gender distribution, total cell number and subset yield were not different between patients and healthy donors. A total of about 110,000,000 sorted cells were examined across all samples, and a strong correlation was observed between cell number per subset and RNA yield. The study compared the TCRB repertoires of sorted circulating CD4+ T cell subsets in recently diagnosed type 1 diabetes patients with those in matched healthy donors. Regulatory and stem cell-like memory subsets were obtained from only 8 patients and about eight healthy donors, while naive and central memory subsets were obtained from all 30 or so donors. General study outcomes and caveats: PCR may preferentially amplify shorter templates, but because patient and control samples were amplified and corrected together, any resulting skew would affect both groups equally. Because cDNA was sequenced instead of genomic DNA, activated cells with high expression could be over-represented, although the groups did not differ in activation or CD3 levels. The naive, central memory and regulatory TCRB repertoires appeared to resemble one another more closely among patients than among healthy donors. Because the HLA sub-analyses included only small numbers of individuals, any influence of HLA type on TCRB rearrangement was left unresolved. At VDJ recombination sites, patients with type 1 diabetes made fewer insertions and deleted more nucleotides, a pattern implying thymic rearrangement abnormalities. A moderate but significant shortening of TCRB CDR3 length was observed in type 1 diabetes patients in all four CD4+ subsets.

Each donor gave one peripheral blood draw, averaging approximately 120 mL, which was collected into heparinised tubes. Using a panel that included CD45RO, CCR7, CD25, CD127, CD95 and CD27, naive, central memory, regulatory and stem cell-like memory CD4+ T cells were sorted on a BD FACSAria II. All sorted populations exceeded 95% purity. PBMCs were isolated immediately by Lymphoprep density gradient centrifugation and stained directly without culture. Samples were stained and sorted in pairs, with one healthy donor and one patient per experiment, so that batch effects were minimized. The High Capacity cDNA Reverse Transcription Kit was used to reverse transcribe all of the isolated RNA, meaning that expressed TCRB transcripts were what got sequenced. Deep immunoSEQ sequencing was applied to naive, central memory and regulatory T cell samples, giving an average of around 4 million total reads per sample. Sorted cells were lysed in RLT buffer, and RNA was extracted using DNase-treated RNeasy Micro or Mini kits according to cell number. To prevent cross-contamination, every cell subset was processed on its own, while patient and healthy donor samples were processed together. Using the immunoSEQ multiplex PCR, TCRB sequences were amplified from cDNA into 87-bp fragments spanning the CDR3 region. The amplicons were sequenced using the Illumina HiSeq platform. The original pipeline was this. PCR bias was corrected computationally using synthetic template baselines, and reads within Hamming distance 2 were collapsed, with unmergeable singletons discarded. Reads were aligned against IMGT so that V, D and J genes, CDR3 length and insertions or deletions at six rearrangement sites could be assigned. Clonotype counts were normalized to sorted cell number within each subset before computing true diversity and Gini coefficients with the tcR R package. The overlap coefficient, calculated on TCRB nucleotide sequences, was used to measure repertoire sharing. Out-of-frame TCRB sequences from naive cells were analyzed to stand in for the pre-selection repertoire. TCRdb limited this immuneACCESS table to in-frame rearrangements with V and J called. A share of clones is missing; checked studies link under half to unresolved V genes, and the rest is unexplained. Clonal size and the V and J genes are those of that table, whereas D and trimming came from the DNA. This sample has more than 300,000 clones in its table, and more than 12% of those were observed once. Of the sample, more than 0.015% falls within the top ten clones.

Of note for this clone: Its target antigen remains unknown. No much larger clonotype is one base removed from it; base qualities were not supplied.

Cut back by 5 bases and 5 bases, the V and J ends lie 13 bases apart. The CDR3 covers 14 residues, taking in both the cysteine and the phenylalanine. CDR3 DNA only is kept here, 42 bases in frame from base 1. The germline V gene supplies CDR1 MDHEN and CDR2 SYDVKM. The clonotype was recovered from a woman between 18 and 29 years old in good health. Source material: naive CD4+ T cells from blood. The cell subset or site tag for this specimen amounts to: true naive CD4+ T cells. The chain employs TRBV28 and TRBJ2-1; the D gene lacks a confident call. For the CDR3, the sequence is CASSTVLKNNEQFF. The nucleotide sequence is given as TGTGCCAGCAGTACAGTATTGAAGAACAATGAGCAGTTCTTC.